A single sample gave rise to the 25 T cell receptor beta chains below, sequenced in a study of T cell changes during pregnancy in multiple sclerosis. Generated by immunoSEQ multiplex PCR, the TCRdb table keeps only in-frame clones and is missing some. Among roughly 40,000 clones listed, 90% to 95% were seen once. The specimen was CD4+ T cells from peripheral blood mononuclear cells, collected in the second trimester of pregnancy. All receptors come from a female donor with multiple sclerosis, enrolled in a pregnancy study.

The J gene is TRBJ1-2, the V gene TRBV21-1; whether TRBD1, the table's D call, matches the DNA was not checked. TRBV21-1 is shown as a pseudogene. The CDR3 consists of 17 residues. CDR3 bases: TGTGCCAGCAGCCCGCCTCCTGGGGGCCTCCCTAACTATGGCTACACCTTC. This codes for CASSPPPGGLPNYGYTF.

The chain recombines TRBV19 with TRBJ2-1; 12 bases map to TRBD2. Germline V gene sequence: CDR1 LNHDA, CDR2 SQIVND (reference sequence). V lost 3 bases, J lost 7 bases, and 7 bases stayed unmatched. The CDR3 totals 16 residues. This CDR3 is CASSMALAGGRNEQFF. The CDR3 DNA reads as TGTGCCAGTAGTATGGCGCTAGCGGGGGGGAGGAATGAGCAGTTCTTC.

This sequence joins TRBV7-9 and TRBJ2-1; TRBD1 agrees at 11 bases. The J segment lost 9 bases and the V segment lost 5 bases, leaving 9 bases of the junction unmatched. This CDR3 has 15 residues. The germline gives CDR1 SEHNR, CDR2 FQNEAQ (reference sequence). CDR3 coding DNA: TGTGCCAGCAGCCACCGGGACAGGGGGAAGGTTGAGCAGTTCTTC. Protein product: CASSHRDRGKVEQFF.

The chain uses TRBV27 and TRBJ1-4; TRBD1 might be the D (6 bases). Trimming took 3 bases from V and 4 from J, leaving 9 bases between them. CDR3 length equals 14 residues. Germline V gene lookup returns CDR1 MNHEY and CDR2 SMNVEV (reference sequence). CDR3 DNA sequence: TGTGCCAGCAGTTTTGGCAGGGGTAATGAAAAACTGTTTTTT. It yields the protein CASSFGRGNEKLFF.

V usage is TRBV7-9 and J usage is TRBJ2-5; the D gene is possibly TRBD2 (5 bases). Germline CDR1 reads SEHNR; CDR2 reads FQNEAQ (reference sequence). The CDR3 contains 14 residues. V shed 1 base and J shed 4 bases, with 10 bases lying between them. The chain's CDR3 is CASSLGLAGETQYF. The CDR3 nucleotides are TGTGCCAGCAGCTTAGGGCTAGCAGGAGAGACCCAGTACTTC.

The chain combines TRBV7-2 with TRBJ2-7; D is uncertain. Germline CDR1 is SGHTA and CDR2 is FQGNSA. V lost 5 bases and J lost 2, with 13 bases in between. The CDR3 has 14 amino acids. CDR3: CASSALTSAYEQYF. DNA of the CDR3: TGTGCCAGCAGCGCCTTAACCTCGGCCTACGAGCAGTACTTC.

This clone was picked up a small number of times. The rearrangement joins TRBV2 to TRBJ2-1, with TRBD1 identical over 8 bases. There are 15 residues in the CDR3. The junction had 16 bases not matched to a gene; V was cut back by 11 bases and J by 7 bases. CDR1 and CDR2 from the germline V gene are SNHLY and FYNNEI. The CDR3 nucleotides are TGTGCCGTTTCCAGGGAATGGACAGGGACGAATGAGCAGTTCTTC. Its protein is CAVSREWTGTNEQFF.

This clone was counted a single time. The CDR3 sequence is CASFPLGGSNEQFF. CDR3 in DNA: TGTGCCAGCTTCCCTCTGGGGGGGAGCAATGAGCAGTTCTTC. This sequence joins TRBV18 and TRBJ2-1, with TRBD2 matching over 7 bases. V lost 7 bases to trimming and J lost 6 bases; unmatched junction nucleotides: 9. Germline values: CDR1 KGHSH, CDR2 LQKENI. CDR3 length: 14 residues.

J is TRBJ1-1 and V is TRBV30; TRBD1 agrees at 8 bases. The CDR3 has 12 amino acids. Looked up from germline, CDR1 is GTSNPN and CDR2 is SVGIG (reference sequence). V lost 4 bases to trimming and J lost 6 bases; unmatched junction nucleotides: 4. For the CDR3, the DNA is TGTGCCTGGACTAAACAGGGGGCTGAAGCTTTCTTT. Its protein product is CAWTKQGAEAFF. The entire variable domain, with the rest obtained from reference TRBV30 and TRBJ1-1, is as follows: SQTIHQWPATLVQPVGSPLSLECTVEGTSNPNLYWYRQAAGRGLQLLFYSVGIGQISSEVPQNLSASRPQDRQFILSSKKLLLSDSGFYLCAWTKQGAEAFFGQGTRLTVV.

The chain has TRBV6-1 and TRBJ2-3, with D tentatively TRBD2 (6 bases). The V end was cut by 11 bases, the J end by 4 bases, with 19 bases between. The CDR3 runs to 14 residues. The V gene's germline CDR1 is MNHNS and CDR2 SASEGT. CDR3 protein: CAADSPGEADTQYF. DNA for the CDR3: TGTGCCGCGGATAGCCCGGGAGAAGCAGATACGCAGTATTTT.

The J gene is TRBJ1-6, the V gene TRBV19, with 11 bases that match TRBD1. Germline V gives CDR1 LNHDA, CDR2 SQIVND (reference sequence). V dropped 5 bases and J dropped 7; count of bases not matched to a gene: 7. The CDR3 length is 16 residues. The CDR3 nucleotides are TGTGCCAGTAGTCCCTCCGGGACAGGGGGAAATTCACCCCTCCACTTT. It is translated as CASSPSGTGGNSPLHF.

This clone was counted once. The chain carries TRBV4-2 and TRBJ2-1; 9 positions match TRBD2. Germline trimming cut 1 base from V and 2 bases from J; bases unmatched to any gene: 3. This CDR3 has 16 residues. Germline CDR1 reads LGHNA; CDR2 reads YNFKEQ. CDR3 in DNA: TGTGCCAGCAGCCAAGCGGGCGGGGGGGCCTACAATGAGCAGTTCTTC. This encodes CASSQAGGGAYNEQFF.

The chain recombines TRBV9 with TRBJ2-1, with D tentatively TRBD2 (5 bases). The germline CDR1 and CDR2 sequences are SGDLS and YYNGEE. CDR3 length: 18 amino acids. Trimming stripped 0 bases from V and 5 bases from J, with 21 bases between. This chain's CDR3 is CASSVGGSDRGIHNEQFF. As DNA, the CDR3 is TGTGCCAGCAGCGTAGGAGGGTCGGACCGAGGCATCCACAATGAGCAGTTCTTC.

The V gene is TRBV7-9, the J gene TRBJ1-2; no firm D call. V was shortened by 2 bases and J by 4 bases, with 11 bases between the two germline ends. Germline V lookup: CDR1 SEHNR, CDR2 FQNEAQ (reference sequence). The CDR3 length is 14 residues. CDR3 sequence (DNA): TGTGCCAGCAGCTTATATGCAGACATCTATGGCTACACCTTC. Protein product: CASSLYADIYGYTF.

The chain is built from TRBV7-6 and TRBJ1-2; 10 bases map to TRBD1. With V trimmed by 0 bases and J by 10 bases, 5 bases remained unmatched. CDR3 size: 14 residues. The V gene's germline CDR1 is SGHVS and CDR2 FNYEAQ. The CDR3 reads CASSLATGGRDYTF. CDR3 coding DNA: TGTGCCAGCAGCTTAGCGACAGGGGGCAGAGACTACACCTTC.

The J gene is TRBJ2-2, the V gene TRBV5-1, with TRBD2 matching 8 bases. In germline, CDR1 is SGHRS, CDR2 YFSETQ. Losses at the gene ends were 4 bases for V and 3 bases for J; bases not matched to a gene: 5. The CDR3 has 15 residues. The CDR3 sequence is CASSPSGSHTGELFF. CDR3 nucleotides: TGCGCCAGCAGCCCGAGCGGGAGTCACACCGGGGAGCTGTTTTTT. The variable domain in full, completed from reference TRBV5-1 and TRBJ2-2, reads KAGVTQTPRYLIKTRGQQVTLSCSPISGHRSVSWYQQTPGQGLQFLFEYFSETQRNKGNFPGRFSGRQFSNSRSEMNVSTLELGDSALYLCASSPSGSHTGELFFGEGSRLTVL.

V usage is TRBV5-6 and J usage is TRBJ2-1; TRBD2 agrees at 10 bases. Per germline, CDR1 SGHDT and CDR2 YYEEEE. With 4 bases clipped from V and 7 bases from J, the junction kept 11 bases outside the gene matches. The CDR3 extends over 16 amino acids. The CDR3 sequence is CASSQLGTSALNEQFF. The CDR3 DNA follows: TGTGCCAGCAGCCAGCTGGGGACTAGCGCCCTAAATGAGCAGTTCTTC.

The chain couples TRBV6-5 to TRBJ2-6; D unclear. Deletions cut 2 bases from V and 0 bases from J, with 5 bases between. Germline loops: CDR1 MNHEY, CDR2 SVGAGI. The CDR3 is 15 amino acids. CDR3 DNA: TGTGCCAGCAGTTACCAGCGCTCTGGGGCCAACGTCCTGACTTTC. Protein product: CASSYQRSGANVLTF.

DNA for the CDR3: TGTGCCAGCAAGCGAGACTACTCCTACGAGCAGTACTTC. Its protein is CASKRDYSYEQYF. V usage is TRBV2 and J usage is TRBJ2-7; D is perhaps TRBD2 (5 bases). The V end lost 7 bases, the J end lost 0 bases, and 10 bases lay between the germline ends. Germline CDR1 reads SNHLY; CDR2 reads FYNNEI. The CDR3 covers 13 residues. Together with reference TRBV2 and TRBJ2-7, the CDR3 gives the full variable domain: EPEVTQTPSHQVTQMGQEVILRCVPISNHLYFYWYRQILGQKVEFLVSFYNNEISEKSEIFDDQFSVERPDGSNFTLKIRSTKLEDSAMYFCASKRDYSYEQYFGPGTRLTVT.

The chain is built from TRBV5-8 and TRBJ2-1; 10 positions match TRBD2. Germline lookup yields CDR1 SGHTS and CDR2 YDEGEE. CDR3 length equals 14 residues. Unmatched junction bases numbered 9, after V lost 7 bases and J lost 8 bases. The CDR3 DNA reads TGTGCCAGCGTCTTAGGGACTAGCGTGCATGAGCAGTTCTTC. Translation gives CASVLGTSVHEQFF.

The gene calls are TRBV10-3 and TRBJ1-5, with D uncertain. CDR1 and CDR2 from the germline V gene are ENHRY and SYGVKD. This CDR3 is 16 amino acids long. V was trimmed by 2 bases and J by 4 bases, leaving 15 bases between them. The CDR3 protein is CAISERREVGNQPQHF. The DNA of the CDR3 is TGTGCCATCAGTGAGCGAAGGGAGGTGGGGAATCAGCCCCAGCATTTT.

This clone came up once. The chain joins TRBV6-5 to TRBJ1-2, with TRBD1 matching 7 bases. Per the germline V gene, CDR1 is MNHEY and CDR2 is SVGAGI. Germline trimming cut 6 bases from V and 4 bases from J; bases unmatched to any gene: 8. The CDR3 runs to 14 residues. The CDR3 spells CASSGQEGTYGYTF. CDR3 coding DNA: TGTGCCAGCAGCGGACAGGAAGGGACCTATGGCTACACCTTC.

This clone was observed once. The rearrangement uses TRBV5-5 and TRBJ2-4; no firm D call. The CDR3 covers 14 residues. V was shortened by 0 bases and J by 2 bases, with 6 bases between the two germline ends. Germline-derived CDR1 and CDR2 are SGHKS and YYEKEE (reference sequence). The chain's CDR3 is CASSLDSTKNIQYF. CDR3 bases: TGTGCCAGCAGCTTGGACAGTACCAAAAACATTCAGTACTTC.

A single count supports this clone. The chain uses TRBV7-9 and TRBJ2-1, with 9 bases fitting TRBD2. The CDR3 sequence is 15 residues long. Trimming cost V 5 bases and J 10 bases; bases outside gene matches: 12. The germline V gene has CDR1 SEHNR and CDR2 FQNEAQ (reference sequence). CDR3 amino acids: CASSQGRGAGGEQFF. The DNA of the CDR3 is TGTGCCAGCAGCCAGGGCCGTGGAGCGGGGGGCGAGCAGTTCTTC.

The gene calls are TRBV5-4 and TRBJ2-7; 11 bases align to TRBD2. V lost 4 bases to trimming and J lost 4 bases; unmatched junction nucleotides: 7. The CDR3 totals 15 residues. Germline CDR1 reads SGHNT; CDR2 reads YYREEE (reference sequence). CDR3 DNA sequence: TGTGCCAGCAGCGGGGGACTAGCGGAGGAGTACGAGCAGTACTTC. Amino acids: CASSGGLAEEYEQYF.